A selection of T cell receptor beta chains follows, all from one sample in a study of blood T cell repertoires in COVID-19. Sequencing was performed with immunoSEQ multiplex PCR; in TCRdb, only in-frame clones are kept and a portion is missing. The table includes some 150,000 clones, 70% to 90% detected once. The sample consisted of peripheral blood. The receptor source for this set is a woman in her sixties or seventies with acute or convalescent COVID-19. Each CDR3 is given with its conserved first and last residue. The order of the fields is clone size, D gene, V gene, J gene, CDR3 DNA, CDR3 protein. A D gene is named only where the DNA matches it firmly. Expanded clones get a size class; other rows say once, few or many, or leave the size out.

clone_size: .; d_call: TRBD1; v_call: TRBV7-2; j_call: TRBJ1-5; cdr3_nt: TGTGCCAGTAAGGGGGACAGCTCCTTCAATCAGCCCCAGCATTTT; cdr3_aa: CASKGDSSFNQPQHF
clone_size: .; d_call: TRBD2; v_call: TRBV6-5; j_call: TRBJ2-1; cdr3_nt: TGTGCCAGCAGAACAACTAGCGGCACCGGGAATGAGCAGTTCTTC; cdr3_aa: CASRTTSGTGNEQFF
clone_size: .; d_call: TRBD2; v_call: TRBV7-3; j_call: TRBJ2-5; cdr3_nt: TGTGCCAGCAGCCCAGGGCTAGCGGGCAATCAAGAGACCCAGTACTTC; cdr3_aa: CASSPGLAGNQETQYF
clone_size: .; d_call: .; v_call: TRBV29-1; j_call: TRBJ1-2; cdr3_nt: TGCAGCGTGGGGACTGATCTAGGGGGCTACACCTTC; cdr3_aa: CSVGTDLGGYTF
clone_size: .; d_call: .; v_call: TRBV29-1; j_call: TRBJ1-2; cdr3_nt: TGCAGCGTTGAAGATTCTCTTTCCTATGGCTACACCTTC; cdr3_aa: CSVEDSLSYGYTF
clone_size: .; d_call: .; v_call: TRBV10-1; j_call: TRBJ2-7; cdr3_nt: TGCGCCAGCAGTGAGTGGGGGACTGCCGCGGACGAGCAGTACTTC; cdr3_aa: CASSEWGTAADEQYF
clone_size: .; d_call: .; v_call: TRBV4-3; j_call: TRBJ1-1; cdr3_nt: TGCGCCAGCAGCCAAGATAACGGGGGGGCTTTCTTT; cdr3_aa: CASSQDNGGAFF
clone_size: once; d_call: .; v_call: TRBV12-3/TRBV12-4; j_call: TRBJ1-1; cdr3_nt: TGTGCCAGCAGGGGGCCCGGCACTGAAGCTTTCTTT; cdr3_aa: CASRGPGTEAFF
clone_size: .; d_call: TRBD1; v_call: TRBV11-3; j_call: TRBJ2-1; cdr3_nt: TGTGCCAGCAGCTTAAACAGGGGTTCCTACAATGAGCAGTTCTTC; cdr3_aa: CASSLNRGSYNEQFF
clone_size: once; d_call: TRBD1; v_call: TRBV3-1/TRBV3-2; j_call: TRBJ2-3; cdr3_nt: TGTGCCAGCAGCACAGGACAGGGAGGCACAGATACGCAGTATTTT; cdr3_aa: CASSTGQGGTDTQYF
clone_size: .; d_call: .; v_call: TRBV5-1; j_call: TRBJ1-1; cdr3_nt: TGCGCCAGCAGCTTGGACGCCAGAAACACTGAAGCTTTCTTT; cdr3_aa: CASSLDARNTEAFF
clone_size: once; d_call: .; v_call: TRBV7-8; j_call: TRBJ2-1; cdr3_nt: TGTGCCAGCAGCTACCGACCGGAGGATGAGCAGTTCTTC; cdr3_aa: CASSYRPEDEQFF
clone_size: .; d_call: TRBD1; v_call: TRBV4-1; j_call: TRBJ2-5; cdr3_nt: TGCGCCAGCAGCCAAGGAGGGGGCGGAGAGACCCAGTACTTC; cdr3_aa: CASSQGGGGETQYF
clone_size: .; d_call: .; v_call: TRBV5-1; j_call: TRBJ1-6; cdr3_nt: TGCGCCAGCCGGCAGGGTCAAAGCTCCTATAATTCACCCCTCCACTTT; cdr3_aa: CASRQGQSSYNSPLHF
clone_size: .; d_call: .; v_call: TRBV30; j_call: TRBJ2-7; cdr3_nt: TGTGCCTGGAGTGTTTACAGGGACTACGAGCAGTACTTC; cdr3_aa: CAWSVYRDYEQYF
clone_size: .; d_call: TRBD1; v_call: TRBV3-1/TRBV3-2; j_call: TRBJ1-3; cdr3_nt: TGTGCCAGCAGCCAGACAGGGGCTGGAAACACCATATATTTT; cdr3_aa: CASSQTGAGNTIYF
clone_size: once; d_call: TRBD1; v_call: TRBV11-2; j_call: TRBJ2-1; cdr3_nt: TGTGCCAGCAGCCTACAGGGGGCCCACAATGAGCAGTTCTTC; cdr3_aa: CASSLQGAHNEQFF
clone_size: .; d_call: .; v_call: TRBV7-2; j_call: TRBJ2-2; cdr3_nt: TGTGCCAGCAGCTTAGTTCTCACCGGGGAGCTGTTTTTT; cdr3_aa: CASSLVLTGELFF
clone_size: .; d_call: .; v_call: TRBV14; j_call: TRBJ2-1; cdr3_nt: TGTGCCAGCAGCCGGAGAGGGGCAGGGGCATACAATGAGCAGTTCTTC; cdr3_aa: CASSRRGAGAYNEQFF
clone_size: .; d_call: .; v_call: TRBV16; j_call: TRBJ2-4; cdr3_nt: TGTGCCAGCAGCCAATCAAAACTAGAGGGCATTCAGTACTTC; cdr3_aa: CASSQSKLEGIQYF
clone_size: .; d_call: .; v_call: TRBV15; j_call: TRBJ2-1; cdr3_nt: TGTGCCACCAGCAGAGATGGCGGGGGCCTCTACAATGAGCAGTTCTTC; cdr3_aa: CATSRDGGGLYNEQFF
clone_size: .; d_call: TRBD1; v_call: TRBV10-1; j_call: TRBJ2-5; cdr3_nt: TGCGCCAGCAGGGGACAGGGAGGCGAGACCCAGTACTTC; cdr3_aa: CASRGQGGETQYF
clone_size: .; d_call: TRBD2; v_call: TRBV11-3; j_call: TRBJ2-3; cdr3_nt: TGTGCCAGCAGCCCGATTAGCGGGGGGCCAGATACGCAGTATTTT; cdr3_aa: CASSPISGGPDTQYF
clone_size: .; d_call: TRBD1; v_call: TRBV5-1; j_call: TRBJ1-2; cdr3_nt: TGCGCCAGCACCAGGACAGGGGGTGACTCTGGCTACACCTTC; cdr3_aa: CASTRTGGDSGYTF
clone_size: .; d_call: TRBD1; v_call: TRBV5-1; j_call: TRBJ2-3; cdr3_nt: TGCGCCAGCAGCTCAGGACAGGGGGCGCAGACAGATACGCAGTATTTT; cdr3_aa: CASSSGQGAQTDTQYF
clone_size: .; d_call: .; v_call: TRBV27; j_call: TRBJ2-3; cdr3_nt: TGTGCCAGCAGTTTATCGGCTAGCACAGATACGCAGTATTTT; cdr3_aa: CASSLSASTDTQYF
clone_size: .; d_call: .; v_call: TRBV4-1; j_call: TRBJ2-2; cdr3_nt: TGCGCCCGCAGCCGGCCCGGAGGGAGACCGAACACCGGGGAGCTGTTTTTT; cdr3_aa: CARSRPGGRPNTGELFF
clone_size: once; d_call: .; v_call: TRBV5-1; j_call: TRBJ1-1; cdr3_nt: TGCGCCAGCAGGGGCACAGGGTTTAACACGAACACTGAAGCTTTCTTT; cdr3_aa: CASRGTGFNTNTEAFF
clone_size: .; d_call: .; v_call: TRBV19; j_call: TRBJ2-2; cdr3_nt: TGTGCCAGTAGTACAGGGTTGGCCGGGGAGCTGTTTTTT; cdr3_aa: CASSTGLAGELFF
clone_size: .; d_call: TRBD1; v_call: TRBV28; j_call: TRBJ1-3; cdr3_nt: TGTGCCAGCAGTTTGGGACAGCACTCTGGAAACACCATATATTTT; cdr3_aa: CASSLGQHSGNTIYF
clone_size: .; d_call: TRBD1; v_call: TRBV2; j_call: TRBJ1-5; cdr3_nt: TGTGCCAGCAGAGGGACAGGGAACAATCAGCCCCAGCATTTT; cdr3_aa: CASRGTGNNQPQHF
clone_size: .; d_call: .; v_call: TRBV27; j_call: TRBJ1-1; cdr3_nt: TGTGCCAGCAGTTTAAGCAGGGTTCTGAACACTGAAGCTTTCTTT; cdr3_aa: CASSLSRVLNTEAFF
clone_size: .; d_call: TRBD1; v_call: TRBV6-5; j_call: TRBJ1-2; cdr3_nt: TGTGCCAGCAGTCCCCATCGGGCAGGGGGCTATGGCTACACCTTC; cdr3_aa: CASSPHRAGGYGYTF
clone_size: few; d_call: .; v_call: TRBV6-1; j_call: TRBJ2-1; cdr3_nt: TGTGCCAGCAGTGAAACAGGTTGGCAGTACAATGAGCAGTTCTTC; cdr3_aa: CASSETGWQYNEQFF
clone_size: .; d_call: TRBD1; v_call: TRBV5-8; j_call: TRBJ2-1; cdr3_nt: TGTGCCAGCACTTCTCCCGGGACAGGGGGCTGGAATGAGCAGTTCTTC; cdr3_aa: CASTSPGTGGWNEQFF
clone_size: .; d_call: TRBD2; v_call: TRBV5-1; j_call: TRBJ2-5; cdr3_nt: TGCGCCAGCAGCTTGGAGAGCGGGGGGAGACAAGAGACCCAGTACTTC; cdr3_aa: CASSLESGGRQETQYF
clone_size: .; d_call: .; v_call: TRBV6-2/TRBV6-3; j_call: TRBJ1-2; cdr3_nt: TGTGCCAGCAGCTCCAGGTATAACTATGGCTACACCTTC; cdr3_aa: CASSSRYNYGYTF
clone_size: .; d_call: TRBD1; v_call: TRBV28; j_call: TRBJ2-4; cdr3_nt: TGTGCCAGCACTCTCGCCGGACAGGGCCCGGCCAAAAACATTCAGTACTTC; cdr3_aa: CASTLAGQGPAKNIQYF
clone_size: .; d_call: .; v_call: TRBV16; j_call: TRBJ1-1; cdr3_nt: TGTGCCAGCCGGGTGGGAGGGAACACTGAAGCTTTCTTT; cdr3_aa: CASRVGGNTEAFF
clone_size: .; d_call: TRBD1; v_call: TRBV4-1; j_call: TRBJ2-1; cdr3_nt: TGCGCCAGCAGCCAAGCAAGGACAGGGCCCGGCCATGAGCAGTTCTTC; cdr3_aa: CASSQARTGPGHEQFF
clone_size: once; d_call: .; v_call: TRBV7-2; j_call: TRBJ2-3; cdr3_nt: TGTGCCAGCAGCAATAGGGCGGGCCTCACAGATACGCAGTATTTT; cdr3_aa: CASSNRAGLTDTQYF
clone_size: .; d_call: TRBD2; v_call: TRBV2; j_call: TRBJ2-1; cdr3_nt: TGTGCCAGCAGTTTCGGGACTAGCGGGTCAAGAAATGAGCAGTTCTTC; cdr3_aa: CASSFGTSGSRNEQFF